The rows below give T cell receptor beta chains drawn from one sample of a study of blood T cell repertoires in COVID-19. Clones were sequenced by immunoSEQ multiplex PCR, and TCRdb holds only the in-frame ones, with some missing. The table lists hundreds of thousands of clones, about 88% of them singletons. Sequenced input: peripheral blood. All receptors derive from a woman in her seventies with COVID-19, enrolled during active disease. Each CDR3 is given with its conserved first and last residue. D genes are given only for firm matches. Size is stated for part of the rows, as once, few or many counts, or as a class when the clone is expanded.

abundance	v_gene	d_gene	j_gene	CDR3aa	CDR3nt
.	TRBV18	TRBD1	TRBJ1-1	CASSPVRGQLNTEAFF	TGTGCCAGCTCACCAGTCAGGGGGCAATTGAACACTGAAGCTTTCTTT
.	TRBV24-1	.	TRBJ2-7	CATSDSHLYEQYF	TGTGCCACCAGTGATTCACACCTCTACGAGCAGTACTTC
.	TRBV27	.	TRBJ2-2	CASSLGYGRTGELFF	TGTGCCAGCAGTTTAGGGTACGGGAGAACCGGGGAGCTGTTTTTT
.	TRBV2	TRBD1	TRBJ1-1	CASTWTGESTEAFF	TGTGCCAGCACCTGGACAGGGGAGAGCACTGAAGCTTTCTTT
.	TRBV3-1/TRBV3-2	.	TRBJ1-2	CASSPNANYGYTF	TGTGCCAGCAGTCCTAACGCTAACTATGGCTACACCTTC
.	TRBV18	.	TRBJ2-1	CASSPSVSYNEQFF	TGTGCCAGCTCACCGAGTGTTTCCTACAATGAGCAGTTCTTC
.	TRBV9	TRBD1	TRBJ2-1	CASSVGQGKQFF	TGTGCCAGCAGCGTAGGACAGGGGAAGCAGTTCTTC
many	TRBV11-2	TRBD2	TRBJ2-7	CASGLAGGGSSYEQYF	TGTGCCAGCGGGCTAGCGGGGGGGGGTAGCTCCTACGAGCAGTACTTC
.	TRBV5-6	TRBD1	TRBJ1-1	CASKPQGANTEAFF	TGTGCCAGCAAACCACAGGGGGCGAACACTGAAGCTTTCTTT
.	TRBV6-1	TRBD1	TRBJ2-2	CASSATGGTPGSGKLFF	TGTGCCAGCAGTGCGACAGGGGGGACACCGGGGAGTGGCAAGCTGTTTTTT
.	TRBV12-3/TRBV12-4	.	TRBJ1-1	CASSPSYRDEAFF	TGTGCCAGCAGCCCCTCCTACAGGGACGAAGCTTTCTTT
.	TRBV6-5	TRBD2	TRBJ2-5	CASSYAGGLQETQYF	TGTGCCAGCAGTTACGCGGGAGGGCTCCAAGAGACCCAGTACTTC
.	TRBV9	.	TRBJ2-3	CASSVNSDTQYF	TGTGCCAGCAGCGTAAACTCAGATACGCAGTATTTT
.	TRBV29-1	TRBD2	TRBJ2-7	CSVYPLGGGGEQYF	TGCAGCGTTTACCCCCTGGGGGGGGGAGGCGAGCAGTACTTC
.	TRBV29-1	TRBD1	TRBJ2-7	CSVTGGAYEQYF	TGCAGCGTGACAGGGGGGGCCTACGAGCAGTACTTC
once	TRBV14	TRBD1	TRBJ1-2	CASSQDFRDREGYTF	TGTGCCAGCAGCCAAGATTTCCGGGACAGGGAAGGCTACACCTTC
.	TRBV5-1	TRBD1	TRBJ1-4	CASSGQGATNEKLFF	TGCGCCAGCAGCGGACAGGGGGCAACTAATGAAAAACTGTTTTTT
.	TRBV2	TRBD1	TRBJ2-1	CASRGDRKSYNEQFF	TGTGCCAGCAGGGGGGACAGGAAATCCTACAATGAGCAGTTCTTC
once	TRBV27	.	TRBJ1-5	CASSARQGNQPQHF	TGTGCCAGCAGTGCACGACAGGGCAATCAGCCCCAGCATTTT
.	TRBV6-2/TRBV6-3	TRBD1	TRBJ1-1	CASSYRTGQIAEAFF	TGTGCCAGCAGTTACCGGACAGGTCAGATCGCTGAAGCTTTCTTT
.	TRBV20-1	.	TRBJ2-1	CSAKRNEQFF	TGCAGTGCCAAGCGGAATGAGCAGTTCTTC
.	TRBV3-1/TRBV3-2	.	TRBJ2-7	CASSFKHYEQYF	TGTGCCAGCAGCTTTAAGCACTACGAGCAGTACTTC
.	TRBV19	TRBD1	TRBJ2-1	CASSRDRGDEQFF	TGTGCCAGTAGTAGGGACAGGGGAGATGAGCAGTTCTTC
.	TRBV27	.	TRBJ2-7	CASGLTYEQYF	TGTGCCAGCGGACTCACCTACGAGCAGTACTTC
.	TRBV5-3	.	TRBJ1-1	CARRPRGAPLEKDEAFF	TGTGCCAGAAGACCCCGGGGGGCGCCTTTGGAGAAGGATGAAGCTTTCTTT
.	TRBV6-4	.	TRBJ1-5	CASSEHSGQPQHF	TGTGCCAGCAGTGAGCATTCGGGACAGCCCCAGCATTTT
.	TRBV11-2	TRBD1	TRBJ2-7	CASSLDERTGVYHSEQYF	TGTGCCAGCAGCTTAGATGAGAGGACAGGGGTTTATCATAGCGAGCAGTACTTC
.	TRBV3-1/TRBV3-2	TRBD2	TRBJ2-4	CASSTLGGLENIQYF	TGTGCCAGCAGCACCCTGGGGGGGTTAGAAAACATTCAGTACTTC
.	TRBV9	TRBD1	TRBJ1-2	CASSRWDRANFNYGYTF	TGTGCCAGCAGCCGTTGGGACAGGGCCAATTTCAACTATGGCTACACCTTC
.	TRBV3-1/TRBV3-2	TRBD2	TRBJ2-5	CASSLGTSGVQETQYF	TGTGCCAGCAGCCTGGGGACTAGCGGGGTTCAAGAGACCCAGTACTTC
.	TRBV9	.	TRBJ2-7	CASEGPANEQYF	TGTGCCAGCGAGGGCCCCGCCAACGAGCAGTACTTC
once	TRBV18	TRBD2	TRBJ2-1	CASSLSLAGETWWHEQFF	TGTGCCAGCTCACTTTCCCTAGCGGGGGAAACATGGTGGCATGAGCAGTTCTTC
.	TRBV10-1	.	TRBJ1-1	CASSEQGNTEAFF	TGCGCCAGCAGTGAGCAGGGAAATACTGAAGCTTTCTTT
.	TRBV7-2	.	TRBJ2-5	CASSAGRGVRETQYF	TGTGCCAGCAGCGCGGGCCGTGGGGTCCGGGAGACCCAGTACTTC
.	TRBV7-2	.	TRBJ1-1	CASSWHRNTEAFF	TGTGCCAGCAGCTGGCACAGGAACACTGAAGCTTTCTTT
.	TRBV6-2/TRBV6-3	.	TRBJ2-1	CASGRGEVNEQFF	TGTGCCAGCGGCCGCGGGGAAGTCAATGAGCAGTTCTTC
.	TRBV4-3	.	TRBJ1-4	CASSQEYNQINEKLFF	TGCGCCAGCAGCCAAGAATATAACCAGATTAATGAAAAACTGTTTTTT
large	TRBV4-3	.	TRBJ1-2	CASSQEEGSLYGYTF	TGCGCCAGCAGCCAAGAGGAGGGGTCGTTATATGGCTACACCTTC
once	TRBV5-1	TRBD1	TRBJ1-2	CASSLAPSTGVPPVGYGYTF	TGCGCCAGCAGCTTGGCCCCCTCGACAGGGGTACCCCCAGTCGGCTATGGCTACACCTTC
.	TRBV10-3	TRBD1	TRBJ1-1	CAISAWTGENTEAFF	TGTGCCATCAGTGCGTGGACAGGGGAGAACACTGAAGCTTTCTTT
once	TRBV5-5	TRBD1	TRBJ2-7	CASSFGTGTFGQYF	TGTGCCAGCAGCTTCGGGACAGGGACCTTCGGGCAGTACTTC
once	TRBV4-2	.	TRBJ2-2	CASSQDHVSNTGELFF	TGTGCCAGCAGCCAAGATCATGTTTCGAACACCGGGGAGCTGTTTTTT
.	TRBV24-1	.	TRBJ2-7	CATSDSHSDEQYF	TGTGCCACCAGTGATTCCCACTCCGACGAGCAGTACTTC
.	TRBV27	TRBD2	TRBJ2-7	CASSLSPAGGSYEQYF	TGTGCCAGCAGTTTATCCCCAGCGGGGGGTTCCTACGAGCAGTACTTC
.	TRBV6-6	TRBD2	TRBJ2-3	CASSGLAGGPGTQYF	TGTGCCAGCAGTGGACTAGCGGGGGGGCCGGGTACGCAGTATTTT
.	TRBV20-1	.	TRBJ1-3	CSASDLRSGNTIYF	TGCAGTGCTAGTGATCTACGCTCTGGAAACACCATATATTTT
.	TRBV2	.	TRBJ1-5	CASTPNPNQPQHF	TGTGCCAGCACTCCTAATCCCAATCAGCCCCAGCATTTT
.	TRBV5-1	.	TRBJ2-7	CASSLEGRGSYEQYF	TGCGCCAGCAGCTTGGAGGGCAGGGGATCCTACGAGCAGTACTTC
few	TRBV3-1/TRBV3-2	.	TRBJ1-6	CASSQVLANSPLHF	TGTGCCAGCAGCCAAGTTCTGGCTAATTCACCCCTCCACTTT
.	TRBV18	.	TRBJ1-6	CASSLPWRSSPLHF	TGTGCCAGCTCACTCCCCTGGAGGTCTTCACCCCTCCACTTT
.	TRBV11-2	TRBD2	TRBJ2-7	CASSLARGGLYEQYF	TGTGCCAGCAGCTTAGCTAGGGGAGGGCTCTACGAGCAGTACTTC
.	TRBV5-8	.	TRBJ1-2	CASSLARGSSGYTF	TGTGCCAGCAGCTTGGCGAGGGGGAGCAGCGGCTACACCTTC
.	TRBV15	.	TRBJ1-5	CATSRGGTGGNQPQHF	TGTGCCACCAGCAGAGGGGGGACGGGGGGGAATCAGCCCCAGCATTTT
.	TRBV5-4	TRBD1	TRBJ1-4	CASSSGTGGEKLFF	TGTGCCAGCAGCTCCGGGACAGGGGGTGAAAAACTGTTTTTT
.	TRBV19	.	TRBJ2-3	CASSIVLSDTQYF	TGTGCCAGTAGTATAGTCCTTTCAGATACGCAGTATTTT